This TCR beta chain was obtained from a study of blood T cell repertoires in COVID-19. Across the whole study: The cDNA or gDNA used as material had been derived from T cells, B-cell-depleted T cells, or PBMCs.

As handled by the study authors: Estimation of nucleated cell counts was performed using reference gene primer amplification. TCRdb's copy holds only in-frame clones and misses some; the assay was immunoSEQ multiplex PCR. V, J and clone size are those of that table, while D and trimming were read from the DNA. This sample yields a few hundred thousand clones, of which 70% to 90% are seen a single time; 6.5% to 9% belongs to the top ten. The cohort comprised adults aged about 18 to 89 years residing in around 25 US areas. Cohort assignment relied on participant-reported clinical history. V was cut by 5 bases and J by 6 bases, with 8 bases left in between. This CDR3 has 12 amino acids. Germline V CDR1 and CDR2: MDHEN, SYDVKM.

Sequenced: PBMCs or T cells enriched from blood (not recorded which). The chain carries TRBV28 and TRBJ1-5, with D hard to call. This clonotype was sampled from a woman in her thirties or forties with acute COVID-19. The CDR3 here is CASSVVRQPQHF. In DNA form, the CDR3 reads TGTGCCAGCAGTGTTGTTCGTCAGCCCCAGCATTTT.